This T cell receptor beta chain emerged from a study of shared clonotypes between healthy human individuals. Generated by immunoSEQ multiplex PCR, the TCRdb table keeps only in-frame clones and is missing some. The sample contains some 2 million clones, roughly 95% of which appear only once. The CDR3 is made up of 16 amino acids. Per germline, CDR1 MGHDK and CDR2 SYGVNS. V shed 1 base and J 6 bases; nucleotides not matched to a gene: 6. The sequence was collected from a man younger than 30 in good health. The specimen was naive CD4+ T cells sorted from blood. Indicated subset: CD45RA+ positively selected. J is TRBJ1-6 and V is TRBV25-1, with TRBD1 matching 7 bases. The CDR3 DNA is TGTGCCAGCAGTGAATTGGGGGCAGGGGGTAATTCACCCCTCCACTTT. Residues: CASSELGAGGNSPLHF.